This note documents a single T cell receptor beta chain sequence. These data come from a study of patients and donors after allogeneic stem cell transplantation. MiXCR was run by TCRdb on the RT-PCR reads, yielding one entry per CDR3 protein. The repertoire holds about 160,000 distinct CDR3 sequences, with approximately 25% as singletons. The clonotype was recovered from a human donor who was either an allogeneic HSCT recipient or a stem cell or donor lymphocyte infusion donor (not recorded which). It is not recorded whose cells these are; they may come from a transplant donor. Sequences were obtained from blood, either unsorted or a sorted T cell fraction (not recorded which).

The CDR3 DNA follows: TGTGCCAGCAGTGAAAAGAACAGGGAGCAGTACTTC. Translating gives CASSEKNREQYF. J is TRBJ2-7 and V is TRBV6-1; a weak D match, TRBD1 (5 bases). The CDR3 runs to 12 residues. V lost 2 bases to trimming and J lost 7 bases, with 9 bases between them. Germline lookup yields CDR1 MNHNS and CDR2 SASEGT.